A single sample gave rise to the 2 T cell receptor beta chains below, sequenced in a study of cytomegalovirus exposure and HLA in healthy donors. PCR was performed using 60 Vbeta and 13 Jbeta primers. TCRdb keeps only in-frame clones here, not all; method: immunoSEQ multiplex PCR. The sample yields 200,000 to 250,000 clones, just under 85% seen once. Sequencing used PBMCs. Every receptor here comes from a woman in her forties in good health and CMV-seronegative.

The V gene is TRBV2, the J gene TRBJ1-2; 8 bases match TRBD1. The CDR3 loop spans 14 amino acids. Per germline, CDR1 SNHLY and CDR2 FYNNEI. Trimming took 7 bases from V and 3 from J; bases not matched to a gene: 7. The CDR3 region is CASMGDRSHYGYTF. CDR3 nucleotide sequence: TGTGCCAGCATGGGGGACAGGAGCCACTATGGCTACACCTTC.

The J gene is TRBJ2-1, the V gene TRBV30, with D possibly being TRBD2 (5 bases). The CDR3 contains 11 residues. CDR1 is GTSNPN and CDR2 is SVGIG in the germline V gene (reference sequence). V lost 4 bases to trimming and J lost 7 bases, with 8 bases between them. The CDR3 coding sequence is TGTGCCTGGACCCGGGGAAATGAGCAGTTCTTC. As protein: CAWTRGNEQFF.